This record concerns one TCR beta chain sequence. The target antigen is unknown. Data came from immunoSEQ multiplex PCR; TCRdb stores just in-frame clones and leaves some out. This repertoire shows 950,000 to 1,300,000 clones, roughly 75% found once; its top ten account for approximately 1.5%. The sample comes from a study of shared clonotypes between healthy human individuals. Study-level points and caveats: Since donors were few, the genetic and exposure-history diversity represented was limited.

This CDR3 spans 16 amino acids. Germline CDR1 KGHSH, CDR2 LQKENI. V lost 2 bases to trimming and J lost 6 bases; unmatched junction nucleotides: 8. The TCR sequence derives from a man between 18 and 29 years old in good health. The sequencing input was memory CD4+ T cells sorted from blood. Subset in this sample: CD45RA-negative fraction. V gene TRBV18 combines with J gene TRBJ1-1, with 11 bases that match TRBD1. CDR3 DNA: TGTGCCAGCTCACCATTAGGCGGACAGGGGGCGTCTGAAGCTTTCTTT. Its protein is CASSPLGGQGASEAFF.